This TCR beta chain was observed in a study of blood T cells in healthy people across ages (dated by TCRdb to about 2015). About the full investigation: In model experiments, template switching captured roughly one uniquely barcoded TCR beta cDNA molecule for every two T cells. Four age groups were formed from the donors: young (average around 15 years), middle-aged (around 40), aged (about 62) and long-lived (more than 75). Two additional independent replicas of 1 million unique cDNA reads from the same blood draw were analyzed for two donors (one aged 18 to 30 and one aged 80 or older). To track age-related changes in TCR beta repertoire diversity, the study relied on deep sequencing normalized with unique cDNA molecular identifiers. What the research found in general, with its limitations: A strong correlation was found between observed TCR beta diversity and the percentage of naive T cells measured by flow cytometry. As age increased, observed TCR beta diversity per million T cells dropped in a roughly linear way, and a significant reduction was already evident by age about 40. Total diversity estimates from one million sequenced T cells were considered lower bounds and underestimates. Donor CMV infection status was unknown, potentially confounding age-related changes in expanded clonotypes. Because profiling used bulk unsorted PBMCs, naive and antigen-experienced compartments could not be compared conclusively. Compared with the aged group, more naive CD4+ T cells, fewer expanded clones and increased TCR diversity were shown by the long-lived group, suggesting age selection.

This clonotype was counted ten times or more. Its antigen has not been determined. One base away there is no much larger clone; base qualities are not given. The donors were about 40 Caucasian individuals from Russia, aged roughly 6 to 100 years, who were systemically healthy. Each donor gave 8 to 10 milliliters of peripheral blood, collected into EDTA-treated Vacutainer tubes. Ficoll-Paque density-gradient centrifugation was used to isolate PBMCs, with at least 7 million obtained per sample. Trizol reagent was used to extract total RNA from the PBMCs, yielding at least 6 micrograms per sample. The percentages of naive CD45RAhigh/CD27high T cells were determined by flow cytometry on a PBMC aliquot from every donor. The CDR3 covers 13 residues, taking in both the cysteine and the phenylalanine. CDR3 DNA is the only sequence kept; it has 39 bases, read in frame from the first base. The germline V gene gives CDR1 as ENHRY and CDR2 as SYGVKD. V trim: 10 bases; J trim: 7 bases; unmatched bases: 8.

The method behind the library was 5' RACE. The sample was run on an Illumina HiSeq 2500. A second roughly 6 to 12 cycle PCR used a sample-barcoded 5' primer and a J-beta primer mix. Each TCR beta cDNA molecule received a unique molecular identifier from a template-switch 5' adaptor carrying 12 random nucleotides. Each sample yielded at least 2.5 million CDR3-containing paired-end reads. The Mint cDNA synthesis kit, primed by a TRBC-specific oligonucleotide, was used to synthesize first-strand cDNA from all RNA. After uracil-DNA glycosylase treatment, a first 18-cycle PCR used universal primers M1SS and BC2_uni_R on all cDNA. As for how the authors treated the data: For normalization, 1 million high-quality reads, each with a distinct molecular identifier, were randomly selected from each sample. Reads with shared molecular identifiers were discarded instead of being binned into consensus sequences. MiTCR, set to a Q25 quality threshold and the strictest error-elimination algorithm, was used for CDR3 identification, clonotype clustering and error correction. A nonparametric unseen species model with Euler transformation was used to estimate a lower bound on total TCR beta diversity. TCRdb reworked the public reads: Q25 trimming with fastp, MiXCR clone assembly, productive beta chains retained. CDR3 protein sequences are deduplicated, and each keeps its most common genes and DNA. The V and J calls reflect TCRdb's pipeline rather than the authors' work. The sample data list approximately 900,000 distinct CDR3 sequences, and 25% to 35% of these were observed just once. The ten largest clones take up 10% of the sample.

These data also formed part of another study, on T cells of mothers and their children. Taken from the second paper: The donors were nine systemically healthy Caucasian individuals, made up of three mothers and their six children. cDNA synthesis used all of the extracted RNA, with 1.5 ug of RNA in each 15 ul reaction. In the second PCR, the M1S primer added sample barcodes and 2-4 random nucleotides. Over 8.5 million TCR beta CDR3 reads were obtained for each mother, and some 3.1 million reads were obtained for each child. In both related and unrelated pairs, thymic selection shapes the output of TCR recombination in a similar way, with inherited differences having only a minor effect. Normalized repertoire overlap was always found to be slightly, but never significantly, higher in related mother-child pairs than in unrelated mother-child pairs. No persistent microchimeric T cell clones were detected, at a sensitivity of roughly 100 clones per million clonotypes. Deep NGS was used in the study to compare the TCR beta repertoires of mothers and children and to look for features that separate related mother-child pairs from unrelated individuals. The mean age was about 38 +/- 4 years for the mothers and about 12 +/- 4 years for the children. Libraries were sequenced on Illumina HiSeq 2000 with 100+100 nt paired-end reads after adapter ligation with NEBNext reagents. To avoid cross-contamination, the mother libraries and the child libraries were prepared a month apart and sequenced in separate runs. For each donor, between about 450,000 and 2,300,000 distinct TCR beta clonotypes were identified. Naive TCR beta clonotypes were estimated from low-frequency clonotypes matched to each donor's FACS-determined naive share, without sorting.

The receptor chain draws on TRBV10-3 and TRBJ2-1; 9 central bases correspond to TRBD1. The sample was blood. The sequence was collected from a woman between 40 and 50 years old in good health. The DNA sequence is given as TGTGCCACCGGGACAGGGATAGGTAATGAGCAGTTCTTC. Translated, it reads CATGTGIGNEQFF.